The present T cell receptor beta chain was sequenced within a study of CD8 T cells in ankylosing spondylitis. Points from the study as a whole: Ankylosing spondylitis blood seemed to carry a telltale TCR beta motif made of several highly homologous variants. Significantly higher representation of disease-linked clones was reported for matched ankylosing spondylitis synovial fluid. Disease-linked clones displayed a CD8+ phenotype and appeared relatively rarely in peripheral blood.

This clonotype showed up just a few times. No antigen is known for it. TCRdb reprocessed the 5' RACE reads with MiXCR, giving one entry per CDR3 protein. The sample carries roughly 38,000 distinct CDR3 sequences, 16% recorded once. CDR3 length: 13 amino acids. V was pared by 0 bases and J by 14 bases, with 14 bases between. Germline V lookup: CDR1 SGHDN, CDR2 FVKESK. Sequencing used blood. This TCR was recovered from a male donor with ankylosing spondylitis or in good health (not recorded which). The chain uses TRBV14 and TRBJ2-1; D not resolved. CDR3 sequence: CASSQELAAREFF. The CDR3 DNA reads TGTGCCAGCAGCCAAGAGTTGGCGGCTCGGGAGTTCTTC.